The 8 T cell receptor beta chains given below trace back to one sample, sequenced in a study of spatial heterogeneity in lung cancer. One entry per CDR3 protein, called by TCRdb with MiXCR from the 5' RACE reads. Altogether around 98,000 distinct CDR3 sequences are present, 19% being singletons, with the ten largest covering roughly 22%. Regarding time point: blood at routine non-recurrence follow-up after resection. This specimen consisted of PBMCs, obtained at follow-up. The receptors derive from a male donor with early-stage non-small cell lung cancer.

This clonotype turned up a few times. V is TRBV7-2 and J is TRBJ1-6; D is undetermined. Germline lookup yields CDR1 SGHTA and CDR2 FQGNSA. The V end was cut by 6 bases, the J end by 9 bases, with 9 bases between. CDR3 length: 12 amino acids. CDR3 sequence (DNA): TGTGCCAGCAGTTCCCTTCGTTCACCCCTCCACTTT. It codes for CASSSLRSPLHF.

The V call is TRBV2, the J call TRBJ2-2; 8 bases map to TRBD2. This CDR3 region has 13 residues. V shed 7 bases and J 3 bases; nucleotides not matched to a gene: 1. Germline CDR1 and CDR2: SNHLY and FYNNEI. CDR3 DNA sequence: TGTGCCAGCAAGCGGGAGCACACCGGGGAGCTGTTTTTT. Its translation is CASKREHTGELFF.

This clonotype was found a few times. The J gene is TRBJ1-1, the V gene TRBV5-6; D gene ambiguous. The germline CDR1 and CDR2 sequences are SGHDT and YYEEEE. This CDR3 region has 13 residues. V dropped 0 bases and J dropped 3 bases, with 6 bases sitting between them. The CDR3, as DNA: TGTGCCAGCAGCTTGGGCAGATACACTGAAGCTTTCTTT. Translated, it gives CASSLGRYTEAFF.

The chain recombines TRBV7-2 with TRBJ2-6; no clear D. The CDR3 has 17 residues. With 5 bases removed from V and 0 bases from J, the gap between germline ends came to 14 bases. Germline-derived CDR1 and CDR2 are SGHTA and FQGNSA. The CDR3 spells CASSTLGRSSGANVLTF. The CDR3 nucleotides are TGTGCCAGCAGCACCCTGGGAAGGAGCTCTGGGGCCAACGTCCTGACTTTC.

The rearrangement joins TRBV5-6 to TRBJ2-2; D is ambiguous. The CDR3 is 12 residues long. Germline lookup yields CDR1 SGHDT and CDR2 YYEEEE. The V end was cut by 1 base, the J end by 5 bases, with 3 bases between. The CDR3 loop reads CASSLMTGELFF. The CDR3 nucleotides read TGTGCCAGCAGCTTGATGACCGGGGAGCTGTTTTTT.

There are a few counts of this clonotype. The gene calls are TRBV20-1 and TRBJ1-4, with TRBD1 matching over 7 bases. CDR1 DFQATT and CDR2 SNEGSKA come from the germline V gene (reference sequence). Losses at the gene ends were 4 bases for V and 3 bases for J; bases not matched to a gene: 8. This CDR3 is 15 amino acids long. CDR3 coding DNA: TGCAGTGCTACCCGACAGGGCTTGGCTAATGAAAAACTGTTTTTT. Protein: CSATRQGLANEKLFF.

There are many counts of this clonotype. The chain links TRBV27 to TRBJ2-7; D ambiguous. This CDR3 contains 11 residues. The germline gives CDR1 MNHEY, CDR2 SMNVEV (reference sequence). With 8 bases removed from V and 2 bases from J, the gap between germline ends came to 7 bases. The CDR3 region has the DNA TGTGCCAGCGGCTCCCCCTACGAGCAGTACTTC. Its translation is CASGSPYEQYF.

This clonotype has a handful of counts. The chain uses TRBV20-1 and TRBJ1-1, with D uncertain. The CDR3 consists of 15 residues. Looked up from germline, CDR1 is DFQATT and CDR2 is SNEGSKA (reference sequence). V shed 3 bases and J shed 7 bases, with 21 bases lying between them. CDR3 DNA sequence: TGCAGTGCTAGGACTGATAGGAACGGGGTAGGTGAAGCTTTCTTT. It translates to CSARTDRNGVGEAFF.